The TCR beta chain under discussion was sequenced for a study of shared clonotypes between healthy human individuals. In the naive CD8 group, cells lacked CD45RO and were positively selected for CCR7, so terminally differentiated effector memory CD45RA+ cells were left out. Every immunoSEQ plate was one replicate of a subset's evenly spread DNA. An approximately 220 ng quantity of DNA, roughly 30,000 T cell genomes, went into the sorted-subset replicate PCRs. In the authors' workflow: As immunoSEQ supplied junction-only sequences (without quality scores), filtering differed. The table came from immunoSEQ multiplex PCR; TCRdb's copy has only in-frame clones and leaves some out. V and J calls and clone size come straight from that table; D and trimming were deduced from the DNA. In the table there are about 2.2 million clones, about 94% of which are singletons. This sequence was found in a man between 18 and 35 years old in good health. Some clones in this sample may be carry-over from other donors' samples. The specimen sequenced was naive CD8+ T cells from PBMCs.

CDR3 residues: CASSQGGGGGQTQYF. For the CDR3, the DNA is TGCGCCAGCAGCCAAGGGGGAGGGGGCGGGCAGACCCAGTACTTC. The gene calls are TRBV4-3 and TRBJ2-5; D might be TRBD1 or TRBD2, each matching 7 bases. The CDR3 consists of 15 residues. CDR1 and CDR2 (germline): LGHNA, YSLEER. V shed 1 base and J shed 6 bases, with 15 bases lying between them.